These 17 T cell receptor beta chains came from one sample sequenced in a study of glioma-infiltrating T cells. TCR alpha and beta CDR3 regions were amplified from RNA using iRepertoire nested multiplex PCR. From the multiplex PCR reads, TCRdb called clonotypes with MiXCR, one entry per CDR3 protein. Of approximately 120,000 distinct CDR3 sequences in the sample, 20% to 25% were seen once. Sequencing was performed on glioma tissue, nonneoplastic brain tissue, or PBMCs (not recorded which). The receptors originated from a human donor with low-grade glioma or glioblastoma, undergoing nonglioma brain surgery, or in good health (not recorded which).

This rearrangement joins TRBV9 to TRBJ1-3; perhaps TRBD1 as D (6 bases). With 3 bases removed from V and 4 bases from J, the gap between germline ends came to 14 bases. Germline assignment: CDR1 SGDLS and CDR2 YYNGEE. The CDR3 has 15 amino acids. The CDR3, as DNA: TGTGCCAGCAGCGGATACAGGGTCAGCGGAAACACCATATATTTT. The encoded protein is CASSGYRVSGNTIYF.

This clonotype was seen at least ten times. CDR3 protein: CATGQSDTQYF. In DNA, the CDR3 is TGTGCCACCGGACAGTCAGATACGCAGTATTTT. The V gene is TRBV24-1, the J gene TRBJ2-3; the D gene is possibly TRBD1 (6 bases). Trimming pared 9 bases from V and 4 bases from J, leaving 7 bases between. Germline V gene sequence: CDR1 KGHDR, CDR2 SFDVKD. The length of the CDR3 is 11 residues.

This clonotype was observed many times. The chain is built from TRBV11-2 and TRBJ2-3; possibly TRBD2 for D (5 bases). The germline V gene encodes CDR1 SGHAT and CDR2 FQNNGV. There are 13 residues in the CDR3. Trimming left V 1 base short and J 4 bases short, with 6 bases between. The CDR3 region has the DNA TGTGCCAGCAGCTTAGCCGGGGCAGATACGCAGTATTTT. Translation gives CASSLAGADTQYF. Based on the CDR3 plus reference TRBV11-2 and TRBJ2-3, the full variable domain is EAGVAQSPRYKIIEKRQSVAFWCNPISGHATLYWYQQILGQGPKLLIQFQNNGVVDDSQLPKDRFSAERLKGVDSTLKIQPAKLEDSAVYLCASSLAGADTQYFGPGTRLTVL.

This clonotype was picked up many times. The chain links TRBV6-1 to TRBJ2-2, with D uncertain. CDR1 is MNHNS and CDR2 is SASEGT in the germline V gene. The CDR3 is made up of 12 amino acids. Trimming cost V 4 bases and J 6 bases, with 6 bases left between them. The DNA of the CDR3 is TGTGCCAGCAGTGGCGCCCCCGGGGAGCTGTTTTTT. Residues: CASSGAPGELFF.

This clonotype was seen at least ten times. V is TRBV25-1 and J is TRBJ2-7; the D call may be TRBD1 or TRBD2 (5 bases each). Trimming stripped 5 bases from V and 3 bases from J, with 14 bases between. Germline CDR1 reads MGHDK; CDR2 reads SYGVNS. This CDR3 comprises 14 residues. This chain's CDR3 is CASSSRGTSYEQYF. CDR3 nucleotides: TGTGCCAGCAGTAGCAGAGGGACCAGCTACGAGCAGTACTTC.

Turning to this clonotype: A much larger clone lies a single base off, so this may be a read error. The rearrangement joins TRBV7-9 to TRBJ2-1; either TRBD1 or TRBD2 may fit D (6 bases each). This CDR3 region has 12 residues. The germline V gene has CDR1 SEHNR and CDR2 FQNEAQ (reference sequence). Trimming removed 8 bases from V and 13 bases from J, with 18 bases in between. CDR3 region: CASGTSQGRQFF. Here the CDR3 DNA reads TGTGCCAGCGGCACTAGCCAGGGGAGACAGTTCTTC. The full variable domain, in which reference TRBV7-9 and TRBJ2-1 provide the parts outside the CDR3, is DTGVSQNPRHKITKRGQNVTFRCDPISEHNRLYWYRQTLGQGPEFLTYFQNEAQLEKSRLLSDRFSAERPKGSFSTLEIQRTEQGDSAMYLCASGTSQGRQFFGPGTRLTVL.

In regard to this clonotype: Given a much more abundant clone one base away, this may be a read error. V gene TRBV12-3 or TRBV12-4 combines with J gene TRBJ2-3; D not resolved. With 7 bases removed from V and 6 bases from J, the gap between germline ends came to 20 bases. There are 15 residues in the CDR3. CDR3 region: CASNVRYLLVDTQYF. In DNA, the CDR3 is TGTGCCAGCAATGTGAGATACTTGCTGGTGGATACGCAGTATTTT.

The V call is TRBV12-3 or TRBV12-4, the J call TRBJ1-5; D may be TRBD1 (5 bases). Trimming removed 7 bases at V and 4 bases at J, with 11 bases between. This CDR3 comprises 13 residues. The CDR3 region has the DNA TGTGCCAGCACGGACGGGGGAAATCAGCCCCAGCATTTT. It yields the protein CASTDGGNQPQHF.

This clonotype was detected ten times or more. This chain uses TRBV5-1 with TRBJ2-7; 7 positions agree with TRBD1. The CDR3 is 14 amino acids. Germline V gene lookup returns CDR1 SGHRS and CDR2 YFSETQ. V trimming: 5 bases; J trimming: 2 bases; junction bases outside the gene matches: 7. CDR3 region: CASRVRDRAYEQYF. The CDR3 DNA sequence: TGCGCCAGCAGAGTCCGGGACAGAGCCTACGAGCAGTACTTC.

This clonotype was recorded at least ten times. The V gene is TRBV7-2, the J gene TRBJ1-4, with a possible D match to TRBD1 (6 bases). The CDR3 spans 14 residues. Trimming left V 4 bases short and J 5 bases short, with 11 bases between. Per germline, CDR1 SGHTA and CDR2 FQGNSA. In nucleotides, the CDR3 is TGTGCCAGCAGCTCCACTGGACAGAATGAAAAACTGTTTTTT. As protein: CASSSTGQNEKLFF.

This clonotype was picked up many times. The rearrangement uses TRBV7-8 and TRBJ2-7; TRBD1 is a possible D gene (5 bases). CDR3 length equals 15 residues. Trimming cost V 5 bases and J 1 base, with 15 bases left between them. CDR1 and CDR2 (germline): SGHVS, FQNEAQ. CDR3 sequence reads: CASSQNRYPSYEQYF. The CDR3 DNA follows: TGTGCCAGCAGCCAGAACAGGTATCCTTCCTACGAGCAGTACTTC.

This clonotype was seen many times. The rearrangement uses TRBV7-9 and TRBJ2-5, with unresolved D. The length of the CDR3 is 13 residues. From germline, CDR1 is SEHNR and CDR2 FQNEAQ (reference sequence). Trimming cost V 2 bases and J 5 bases, with 9 bases left between them. The CDR3 loop reads CASSLTVGETQYF. CDR3 coding DNA: TGTGCCAGCAGCTTAACGGTCGGGGAGACCCAGTACTTC. The full variable domain, in which reference TRBV7-9 and TRBJ2-5 provide the parts outside the CDR3, is DTGVSQNPRHKITKRGQNVTFRCDPISEHNRLYWYRQTLGQGPEFLTYFQNEAQLEKSRLLSDRFSAERPKGSFSTLEIQRTEQGDSAMYLCASSLTVGETQYFGPGTRLLVL.

This sequence joins TRBV15 and TRBJ1-6; D remains unclear. Germline CDR1 reads LNHNV; CDR2 reads YYDKDF (reference sequence). CDR3 size: 16 residues. V gave up 0 bases and J gave up 7 bases, with 13 bases separating them. The CDR3, as DNA: TGTGCCACCAGCAGAGATCCCGTGAAAGCCAATTCACCCCTCCACTTT. Amino acid sequence: CATSRDPVKANSPLHF.

The table lists this clonotype with many counts. The chain combines TRBV28 with TRBJ2-3; perhaps TRBD2 as D (6 bases). The germline V gene has CDR1 MDHEN and CDR2 SYDVKM. V was clipped by 9 bases and J by 4 bases, with 20 bases between them. The CDR3 is made up of 15 amino acids. The CDR3 coding sequence is TGTGCCAGTCGGGAGAGCGGAATAGGGGCAGATACGCAGTATTTT. This translates into CASRESGIGADTQYF.

This clonotype was recorded at least ten times. The rearrangement links TRBV4-1 to TRBJ2-3, with D possibly TRBD2 on 5 matching bases. Germline CDR1 and CDR2: MGHRA and YSYEKL. The length of the CDR3 is 16 residues. V shed 4 bases and J shed 2 bases, with 16 bases lying between them. The CDR3 protein is CASSPEARVFTDTQYF. The DNA of the CDR3 is TGCGCCAGCAGCCCGGAGGCGCGAGTTTTCACAGATACGCAGTATTTT.

The V call is TRBV12-3 or TRBV12-4, the J call TRBJ1-5, with TRBD1 as a possible D gene (6 bases). V was pared by 7 bases and J by 4 bases, with 14 bases between. The CDR3 is made up of 14 amino acids. The CDR3 coding sequence is TGTGCCAGCATTATACAGGGTAGGAATCAGCCCCAGCATTTT. Amino acids: CASIIQGRNQPQHF.

With respect to this clonotype: Since a much larger clone is just one base distant, this may be a read error. This CDR3 fails to terminate in the conserved phenylalanine or tryptophan, so it likely reflects a read error. The CDR3 region is CASSAGRGRGKQFL. The CDR3 DNA follows: TGTGCCAGCAGTGCTGGCAGGGGGCGCGGTAAGCAGTTCCTC. The chain recombines TRBV2 with TRBJ2-1; 8 bases are a match to TRBD1. CDR1 SNHLY and CDR2 FYNNEI come from the germline V gene. This CDR3 has 14 residues. V shed 4 bases, J shed 11 bases, and the junction held 10 bases outside the gene matches.